This T cell receptor beta chain was profiled in a study of radiation and T cells in renal cell carcinoma. Study-wide findings and caveats: Top tumor clonotypes rose in blood 2 weeks post-radiation, then contracted.

The assay was immunoSEQ multiplex PCR, and TCRdb's table has in-frame clones only and misses some. The sample has about 140,000 clones, 70% to 90% seen once. The CDR3 has 15 residues. Trimming removed 5 bases from V and 2 bases from J; junction bases left unmatched: 8. Germline loops: CDR1 SEHNR, CDR2 FQNEAQ (reference sequence). The time point here: baseline pretreatment blood. Treatment described: 15 Gy SBRT to primary tumor, nephrectomy 4 weeks later. With respect to this clone: Its antigen is not known.

This specimen was blood, taken from a patient whose treatment included radiotherapy and nephrectomy. J is TRBJ2-5 and V is TRBV7-9; the match to TRBD1 covers 7 bases. This receptor was identified in a woman aged 50 to 60 with renal cell carcinoma. In nucleotides, the CDR3 is TGTGCCAGCAGCCACTGGGACAGTACACAAGAGACCCAGTACTTC. This gives the protein CASSHWDSTQETQYF.